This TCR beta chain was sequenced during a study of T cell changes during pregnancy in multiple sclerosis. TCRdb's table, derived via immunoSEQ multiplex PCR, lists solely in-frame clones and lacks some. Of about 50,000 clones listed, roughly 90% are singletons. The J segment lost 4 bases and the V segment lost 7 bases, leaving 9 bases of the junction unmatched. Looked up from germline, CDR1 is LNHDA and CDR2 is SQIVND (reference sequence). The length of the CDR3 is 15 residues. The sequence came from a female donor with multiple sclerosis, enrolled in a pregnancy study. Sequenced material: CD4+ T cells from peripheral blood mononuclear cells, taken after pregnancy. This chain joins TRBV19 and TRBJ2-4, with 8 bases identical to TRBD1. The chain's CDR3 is CASTSAGQGKNIQYF. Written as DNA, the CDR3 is TGTGCCAGTACCTCCGCCGGACAGGGAAAAAACATTCAGTACTTC.